This paragraph reports one T cell receptor beta chain. No antigen is known for it. TCRdb processed the 5' RACE reads anew with MiXCR; each CDR3 protein has one entry. The sample contains 90,000 to 120,000 distinct CDR3 sequences, roughly a sixth of which appear only once. This sample was included in a study of T-cell memory formation after mild COVID-19. Study-wide context: TCR clustering was largely donor specific.

Findings and limits, study-wide: Pre-infection memory carried some responding clones, suggesting that cross-reactive memory joined. Clones that got smaller from day 15 to 85 had even CD4/CD8, while clones growing later tipped toward CD4+.

Specimen: PBMCs or a T cell subset sorted from them (not recorded which). This receptor was obtained from a man aged 18 to 35 who had mild COVID-19 (a few samples of this study predate the infection). Cell type and time point are not known.

In DNA, the CDR3 is TGTGCCAGCAGTTCTCAGAGCGGAGATTACAATGAGCAGTTCTTC. The encoded protein is CASSSQSGDYNEQFF. The chain combines TRBV12-3 or TRBV12-4 with TRBJ2-1, with D perhaps TRBD2 (5 bases). The CDR3 spans 15 residues. V dropped 4 bases and J dropped 4 bases, with 14 bases sitting between them.